This T cell receptor (beta chain) was sequenced during a study of shared clonotypes between healthy human individuals. This clone has a single count. Repertoires were generated with immunoSEQ multiplex PCR, while TCRdb's copy carries only in-frame clones and drops some. The sample lists about 2.4 million clones, over 85% seen once, with more than 0.35% in the top ten. The TCR comes from a man in his late teens or twenties in good health. Some clones in this sample may be carry-over from other donors' samples. Sequencing was done on a sample of naive CD4+ T cells from PBMCs. Subset described: CD45RA+ positively selected.

The CDR3 nucleotides read TGTGCCAGCAGTTTAAGGGGGGGGGATTTTGTAGCTTTCTTT. Residues: CASSLRGGDFVAFF. This sequence joins TRBV27 and TRBJ1-1, with D perhaps TRBD1 (6 bases). This CDR3 contains 14 residues. Germline lookup yields CDR1 MNHEY and CDR2 SMNVEV (reference sequence). The V and J ends lost 2 bases and 10 bases respectively, with 17 bases between them.